What follows is one T cell receptor (beta chain) and its context. The multiple sclerosis controls, all treatment-naive patients, had relapsing-remitting disease that was stable or active. This record belongs to a study of CD8 T cells in Susac syndrome. Random-hexamer reverse transcription was applied to about 0.5 to 1 ug RNA. Amplification of TCR beta CDR3 was carried out by immunoSEQ multiplex PCR, which covered 54 Vbeta and 13 Jbeta segments. MiXCR, applied by TCRdb to the immunoSEQ multiplex PCR reads, yields one record per CDR3 protein. Here the sample spans a few hundred thousand distinct CDR3 sequences, 95% being singletons. The CDR3 loop spans 16 amino acids. After removal of 5 bases from V and 1 base from J, the junction contained 7 bases not matched to a gene. The V gene's germline CDR1 is MNHEY and CDR2 SMNVEV (reference sequence).

The sequencing input was CD4+ T cells from PBMCs. The J gene is TRBJ2-3, the V gene TRBV27, with TRBD2 matching 9 bases. The TCR sequence derives from a human donor with multiple sclerosis. The CDR3 sequence: CASSPGVAGGTDTQYF. The DNA for the CDR3 is TGTGCCAGCAGTCCCGGGGTAGCGGGGGGCACAGATACGCAGTATTTT.